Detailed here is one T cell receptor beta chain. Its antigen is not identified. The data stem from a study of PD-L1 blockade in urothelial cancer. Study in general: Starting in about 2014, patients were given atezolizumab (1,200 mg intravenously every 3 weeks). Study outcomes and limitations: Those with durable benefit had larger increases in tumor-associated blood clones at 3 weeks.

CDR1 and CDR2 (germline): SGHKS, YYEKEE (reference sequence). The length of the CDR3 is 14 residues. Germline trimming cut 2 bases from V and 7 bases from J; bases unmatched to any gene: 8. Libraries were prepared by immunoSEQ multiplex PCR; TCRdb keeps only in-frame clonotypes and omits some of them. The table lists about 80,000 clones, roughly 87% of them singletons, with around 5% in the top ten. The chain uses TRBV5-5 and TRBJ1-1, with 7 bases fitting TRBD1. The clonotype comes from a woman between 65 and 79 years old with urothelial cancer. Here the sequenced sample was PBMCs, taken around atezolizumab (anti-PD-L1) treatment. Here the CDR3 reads CASSFRGGVYEAFF. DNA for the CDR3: TGTGCCAGCAGCTTCCGAGGGGGCGTATATGAAGCTTTCTTT.